These T cell receptor beta chains were read from a single sample in a study of cytomegalovirus exposure and HLA in healthy donors. Only in-frame clones appear in the TCRdb table, and some are missing; sequencing was by immunoSEQ multiplex PCR. The sample records 120,000 to 150,000 clones, roughly nine tenths being singletons. Sequenced: PBMCs. These receptors all stem from a man younger than 30 in good health and CMV-seronegative. Each CDR3 is given with its conserved first and last residue. A D gene is named only where the DNA matches it firmly. Expanded clones get a size class; other rows say once, few or many, or leave the size out.

abundance	v_gene	j_gene	d_gene	CDR3aa	CDR3nt
NA	TRBV25-1	TRBJ2-5	TRBD2	CASSTGRAGETQYF	TGTGCCAGCAGTACCGGGAGGGCAGGGGAGACCCAGTACTTC
NA	TRBV4-1	TRBJ1-1	NA	CASTVAGGGAENTEAFF	TGCGCCAGCACCGTCGCCGGTGGGGGGGCGGAGAACACTGAAGCTTTCTTT
NA	TRBV7-9	TRBJ2-1	NA	CASSTRLNNEQFF	TGTGCCAGCAGCACCAGACTTAACAATGAGCAGTTCTTC
NA	TRBV19	TRBJ2-2	TRBD2	CASMTERGGRGNTGELFF	TGTGCCAGTATGACAGAGCGGGGGGGCCGCGGGAACACCGGGGAGCTGTTTTTT
once	TRBV5-4	TRBJ2-5	TRBD2	CASSRTSGSGQETQYF	TGTGCCAGCAGCCGGACTAGCGGGAGCGGCCAAGAGACCCAGTACTTC
NA	TRBV28	TRBJ1-3	NA	CASSLRKRQASGNTIYF	TGTGCCAGCAGTTTGAGAAAGAGACAGGCCTCTGGAAACACCATATATTTT
NA	TRBV11-1	TRBJ1-2	TRBD1	CASSPHDRGYGYTF	TGTGCCAGCAGCCCCCACGACAGGGGTTATGGCTACACCTTC
NA	TRBV7-2	TRBJ2-7	TRBD1	CASSLVGGQGLWEQYF	TGTGCCAGCAGCTTAGTTGGGGGACAGGGGCTGTGGGAGCAGTACTTC
once	TRBV7-2	TRBJ2-1	NA	CASSLSSFYNEQFF	TGTGCCAGCAGCTTAAGCTCATTTTACAATGAGCAGTTCTTC
NA	TRBV28	TRBJ1-3	NA	CASSFSRRGSGNTIYF	TGTGCCAGCAGTTTCTCCCGAAGGGGGTCTGGAAACACCATATATTTT
few	TRBV19	TRBJ1-5	TRBD1	CASSISGTANQPQHF	TGTGCCAGTAGTATTTCGGGGACAGCGAATCAGCCCCAGCATTTT
NA	TRBV28	TRBJ2-7	NA	CASSFRGLARTYEQYF	TGTGCCAGCAGTTTCCGGGGACTTGCGCGGACCTACGAGCAGTACTTC
once	TRBV5-1	TRBJ1-6	TRBD1	CASSLGGDSPLHF	TGCGCCAGCAGCTTAGGGGGCGATTCACCCCTCCACTTT
NA	TRBV30	TRBJ1-1	NA	CACNRGDRTEAFF	TGTGCCTGCAACCGGGGGGATCGGACTGAAGCTTTCTTT
few	TRBV5-4	TRBJ1-2	TRBD1	CASSPDRGGGYTF	TGTGCCAGCAGCCCGGACAGGGGCGGGGGCTACACCTTC
NA	TRBV28	TRBJ2-5	NA	CASSLGGREETQYF	TGTGCCAGCAGTTTGGGGGGGCGGGAAGAGACCCAGTACTTC
NA	TRBV6-5	TRBJ2-1	TRBD2	CASGRTSGSYNEQFF	TGTGCCAGCGGAAGGACTAGCGGGTCCTACAATGAGCAGTTCTTC
NA	TRBV7-8	TRBJ2-3	NA	CASSSPDTQYF	TGTGCCAGCAGTTCCCCGGATACGCAGTATTTT
NA	TRBV6-1	TRBJ1-1	TRBD1	CASRRGQEIEAFF	TGTGCCAGCAGGCGCGGACAGGAGATTGAAGCTTTCTTT
NA	TRBV7-9	TRBJ2-5	NA	CASSLVHRGGTQYF	TGTGCCAGCAGCTTAGTGCACAGGGGAGGGACCCAGTACTTC
many	TRBV6-6	TRBJ2-3	TRBD1	CASSLQGSTDTQYF	TGTGCCAGCAGTTTACAGGGGAGCACAGATACGCAGTATTTT
NA	TRBV11-3	TRBJ2-7	NA	CASSPGLSYEQYF	TGTGCCAGCAGCCCCGGACTTTCCTACGAGCAGTACTTC
NA	TRBV5-8	TRBJ2-2	NA	CASRVLRTGELFF	TGTGCCAGCAGGGTATTGCGCACCGGGGAGCTGTTTTTT
once	TRBV9	TRBJ2-6	NA	CASSAGEVRGESSGANVLTF	TGTGCCAGCAGCGCCGGGGAGGTACGGGGAGAAAGCTCTGGGGCCAACGTCCTGACTTTC
NA	TRBV6-6	TRBJ1-2	TRBD1	CASSYGGTGSLGYTF	TGTGCCAGCAGCTATGGCGGGACAGGGAGTCTAGGCTACACCTTC
NA	TRBV23-1	TRBJ1-2	NA	CASSQLPGQGTYGYTF	TGCGCCAGCAGTCAACTCCCGGGGCAGGGGACCTATGGCTACACCTTC
NA	TRBV2	TRBJ2-5	NA	CASSFTEIQETQYF	TGTGCCAGCAGTTTTACAGAAATTCAAGAGACCCAGTACTTC
NA	TRBV2	TRBJ1-1	TRBD1	CASNPGGIEAFF	TGTGCCAGCAACCCAGGGGGCATTGAAGCTTTCTTT
medium-sized	TRBV7-6	TRBJ1-1	NA	CASSSRAGGTEAFF	TGTGCCAGCAGCTCCCGGGCGGGAGGGACTGAAGCTTTCTTT
few	TRBV18	TRBJ2-7	NA	CASSRIQEGEQYF	TGTGCCAGCTCACGCATACAGGAGGGCGAGCAGTACTTC
NA	TRBV13	TRBJ2-3	NA	CASSSGFSTDTQYF	TGTGCCAGCAGCTCGGGGTTCTCCACAGATACGCAGTATTTT
NA	TRBV28	TRBJ2-7	NA	CASSRNIWGDSYEQYF	TGTGCCAGCAGCCGTAACATTTGGGGAGATTCCTACGAGCAGTACTTC
few	TRBV15	TRBJ1-4	NA	CAKGCTNEKLFF	TGTGCCAAGGGGTGCACTAATGAAAAACTGTTTTTT
NA	TRBV6-1	TRBJ2-3	NA	CASSQGQTTDTQYF	TGTGCCAGTTCCCAGGGACAAACCACAGATACGCAGTATTTT
NA	TRBV5-1	TRBJ2-7	TRBD1	CASSPRRDSYYEQYF	TGCGCCAGCAGCCCACGCCGGGACAGTTACTACGAGCAGTACTTC
NA	TRBV7-2	TRBJ2-1	TRBD2	CASSLASGRSSEQFF	TGTGCCAGCAGCTTAGCTAGCGGGAGGTCAAGTGAGCAGTTCTTC
NA	TRBV27	TRBJ1-2	NA	CASSLSQQQGGGYTF	TGTGCCAGCAGTTTATCCCAACAACAGGGTGGTGGCTACACCTTC
NA	TRBV28	TRBJ2-2	TRBD2	CASSGSGMNTGELFF	TGTGCCAGCAGCGGGAGCGGGATGAACACCGGGGAGCTGTTTTTT
few	TRBV15	TRBJ1-5	TRBD1	CATSSPRDRDQPQHF	TGTGCCACCAGCAGCCCCCGGGACAGAGATCAGCCCCAGCATTTT
NA	TRBV29-1	TRBJ2-2	NA	CSVGRGVNTGELFF	TGCAGCGTGGGCCGGGGAGTGAACACCGGGGAGCTGTTTTTT
NA	TRBV5-1	TRBJ2-5	TRBD1	CASSLRRQGAGETQYF	TGCGCCAGCAGCTTGAGGAGACAGGGGGCGGGAGAGACCCAGTACTTC
NA	TRBV19	TRBJ1-4	NA	CASTARGPGEKLFF	TGTGCCAGTACGGCCCGAGGGCCGGGGGAAAAACTGTTTTTT
NA	TRBV7-9	TRBJ2-7	NA	CASSPNSSGEQYF	TGTGCCAGCAGCCCGAATAGCTCGGGCGAGCAGTACTTC
few	TRBV4-3	TRBJ2-7	TRBD2	CASSQGLSGSYEQYF	TGCGCCAGCAGCCAAGGGCTAAGCGGGAGTTACGAGCAGTACTTC
NA	TRBV7-2	TRBJ2-7	TRBD2	CASSSFSGLGYEQYF	TGTGCCAGCAGCTCCTTTTCGGGACTAGGTTACGAGCAGTACTTC
NA	TRBV28	TRBJ2-1	NA	CASSQAFYNEQFF	TGTGCCAGCAGCCAGGCATTTTACAATGAGCAGTTCTTC
NA	TRBV5-1	TRBJ1-1	NA	CASSLAGQGLEAFF	TGCGCCAGCAGCTTGGCCGGGCAGGGTCTGGAAGCTTTCTTT
NA	TRBV19	TRBJ2-2	TRBD2	CASSIRGLAGELFF	TGTGCCAGTAGTATCCGGGGACTAGCCGGGGAGCTGTTTTTT
NA	TRBV27	TRBJ1-2	NA	CASSLMGQGNGDGYTF	TGTGCCAGCAGTTTAATGGGGCAGGGGAATGGGGATGGCTACACCTTC
few	TRBV7-9	TRBJ2-7	NA	CASSLVLTPWEQYF	TGTGCCAGCAGCTTAGTACTCACCCCGTGGGAGCAGTACTTC